Below are 11 T cell receptor beta chains sequenced from a single sample in a study of T cells in Graves' hyperthyroidism and ophthalmopathy. The TCR beta CDR3 regions underwent amplification using RNA transcripts as the source. The primer set for the first-round RT-PCR of the TCR CDR3 was HTBI. One entry per CDR3 protein, called by TCRdb with MiXCR from the multiplex PCR reads. This table has 300,000 to 450,000 distinct CDR3 sequences, approximately 13% appearing once. The sequenced material came from blood. The receptors come from a woman aged 60-75 years with Graves' hyperthyroidism.

This clonotype was counted at least ten times. The J gene is TRBJ1-1, the V gene TRBV19, with 7 bases identical to TRBD1. The trim removed 3 bases at V and 12 bases at J, leaving 10 bases unmatched. Per germline, CDR1 LNHDA and CDR2 SQIVND (reference sequence). This CDR3 has 13 residues. In nucleotides, the CDR3 is TGTGCCAGTAGTATGGGGTTTGACAGGGCCCCTTTCTTT. Translation gives CASSMGFDRAPFF.

This clonotype was recorded many times. This chain joins TRBV12-3 or TRBV12-4 and TRBJ1-4, with TRBD1 as a possible D gene (5 bases). CDR3 length equals 15 residues. Deletions cut 4 bases from V and 5 bases from J, with 14 bases between. CDR3 protein: CASSSHGGGNEKLFF. The CDR3 DNA reads TGTGCCAGCAGTTCCCATGGGGGAGGGAATGAAAAACTGTTTTTT.

This clonotype was observed at least ten times. The rearrangement links TRBV6-1 to TRBJ1-2; no definite D call. Germline V gene sequence: CDR1 MNHNS, CDR2 SASEGT. Trimming cost V 2 bases and J 8 bases, with 12 bases left between them. The CDR3 covers 13 residues. This chain's CDR3 is CASSEWEVGGYTF. The CDR3 DNA reads TGTGCCAGCAGTGAATGGGAGGTCGGAGGCTACACCTTC.

There are many counts of this clonotype. The chain joins TRBV12-3 or TRBV12-4 to TRBJ2-7; possibly TRBD1 for D (5 bases). The CDR3 contains 14 residues. The germline V and J ends were trimmed by 3 bases and 0 bases, with 9 bases remaining between them. As DNA, the CDR3 is TGTGCCAGCAGTTTCCAACAGGCCTCCTACGAGCAGTACTTC. It specifies CASSFQQASYEQYF.

In its sample, this clonotype was seen a few times. The V and J genes are TRBV12-3 or TRBV12-4 and TRBJ2-3; 7 nucleotides line up with TRBD1. V shed 5 bases, J shed 4 bases, and the junction held 6 bases outside the gene matches. The length of the CDR3 is 14 residues. The CDR3 spells CASSRDSRSDTQYF. CDR3 nucleotides: TGTGCCAGCAGTAGGGACAGCCGCTCAGATACGCAGTATTTT.

The genes are TRBV5-6 and TRBJ2-1, with 7 bases lining up with TRBD2. Germline V CDR1 and CDR2: SGHDT, YYEEEE. V lost 0 bases to trimming and J lost 6 bases; unmatched junction nucleotides: 15. The CDR3 is 18 amino acids. This CDR3 is CASSLGWVTAGVVNEQFF. CDR3 nucleotide sequence: TGTGCCAGCAGCTTGGGATGGGTGACGGCGGGGGTTGTCAATGAGCAGTTCTTC. Supplemented by reference TRBV5-6 and TRBJ2-1, the full variable domain reads DAGVTQSPTHLIKTRGQQVTLRCSPKSGHDTVSWYQQALGQGPQFIFQYYEEEERQRGNFPDRFSGHQFPNYSSELNVNALLLGDSALYLCASSLGWVTAGVVNEQFFGPGTRLTVL.

This clonotype was seen only a few times. CDR3: CASSLAGTGALNDYTF. In DNA, the CDR3 is TGTGCCAGCAGTTTAGCGGGGACAGGGGCCCTGAATGACTACACCTTC. The chain combines TRBV12-3 or TRBV12-4 with TRBJ1-2; 10 bases fit TRBD1. This CDR3 has 16 amino acids. Germline trimming cut 0 bases from V and 10 bases from J; bases unmatched to any gene: 11.

V gene TRBV11-3 combines with J gene TRBJ2-4; TRBD2 matches at 11 bases. The CDR3 is 17 amino acids. V was pared by 6 bases and J by 8 bases, with 15 bases of the junction left unmatched. Germline-derived CDR1 and CDR2 are SGHNT and YENEEA. The CDR3 DNA reads as TGTGCCAGCAGTTTCGGGCTAGCGGGAGGAGGACGGGACATTCAGTACTTC. This gives the protein CASSFGLAGGGRDIQYF.

This clonotype was detected a few times. This chain links TRBV15 with TRBJ1-2; no clear D gene. The V and J ends lost 0 bases and 4 bases respectively, with 3 bases between them. The germline V gene encodes CDR1 LNHNV and CDR2 YYDKDF (reference sequence). The CDR3 runs 12 residues. CDR3 DNA sequence: TGTGCCACCAGCAGAGATTCCTATGGCTACACCTTC. It encodes CATSRDSYGYTF.

This clonotype was recorded many times. This rearrangement joins TRBV6-1 to TRBJ2-5, with D unclear. The CDR3 covers 10 residues. Per germline, CDR1 MNHNS and CDR2 SASEGT. With 8 bases removed from V and 3 bases from J, the gap between germline ends came to 4 bases. Written as DNA, the CDR3 is TGTGCCAGCGGTAAAGAGACCCAGTACTTC. This codes for CASGKETQYF.

The sample holds many counts of this clonotype. The gene calls are TRBV29-1 and TRBJ2-5; 9 bases line up with TRBD2. Germline assignment: CDR1 SQVTM and CDR2 ANQGSEA. V lost 6 bases and J lost 7; bases outside the gene matches: 9. This CDR3 is 13 amino acids long. Written as DNA, the CDR3 is TGCAGCGTCGTGACTAGCGGAGGGGGGACCCAGTACTTC. Amino acid sequence: CSVVTSGGGTQYF.